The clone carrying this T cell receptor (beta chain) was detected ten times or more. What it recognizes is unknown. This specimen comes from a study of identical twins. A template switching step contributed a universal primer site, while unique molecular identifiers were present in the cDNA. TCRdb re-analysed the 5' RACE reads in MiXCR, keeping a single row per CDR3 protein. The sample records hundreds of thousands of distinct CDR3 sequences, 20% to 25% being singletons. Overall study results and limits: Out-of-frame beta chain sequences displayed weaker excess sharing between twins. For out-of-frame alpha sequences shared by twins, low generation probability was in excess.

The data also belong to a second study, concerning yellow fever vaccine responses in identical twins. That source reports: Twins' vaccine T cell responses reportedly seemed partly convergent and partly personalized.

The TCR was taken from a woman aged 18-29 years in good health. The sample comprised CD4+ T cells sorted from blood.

The CDR3 sequence is CASSPVGLAGAQETQYF. DNA of the CDR3: TGTGCCAGCAGCCCAGTGGGACTAGCGGGGGCACAAGAGACCCAGTACTTC. This chain uses TRBV7-9 with TRBJ2-5, with 14 positions matching TRBD2. Germline V gives CDR1 SEHNR, CDR2 FQNEAQ (reference sequence). V trimming: 5 bases; J trimming: 2 bases; junction bases outside the gene matches: 7. The CDR3 has 17 residues.